This T cell receptor beta chain is drawn from a study of blood T cell repertoires in COVID-19. For the study at large: Sites across the United States, Italy and Spain contributed samples from acute and convalescent COVID-19. T cells, B-cell-depleted T cells, or PBMCs supplied cDNA or gDNA.

Data came from immunoSEQ multiplex PCR; TCRdb stores just in-frame clones and leaves some out. The table has 290,000 or so clones, 85% to 90% seen once; the top ten hold 1% to 1.5%. This CDR3 has 14 amino acids. CDR1 is SGHRS, CDR2 YFSETQ, per germline. V dropped 0 bases and J dropped 14 bases, with 20 bases sitting between them. This TCR came from a man in his sixties or seventies with acute or convalescent COVID-19. Sequencing was done on a sample of peripheral blood. V usage is TRBV5-1 and J usage is TRBJ1-2; no reliable D call. This chain's CDR3 is CASSLGDPSALATF. CDR3 sequence (DNA): TGCGCCAGCAGCTTGGGAGACCCGTCCGCGTTAGCAACCTTC.